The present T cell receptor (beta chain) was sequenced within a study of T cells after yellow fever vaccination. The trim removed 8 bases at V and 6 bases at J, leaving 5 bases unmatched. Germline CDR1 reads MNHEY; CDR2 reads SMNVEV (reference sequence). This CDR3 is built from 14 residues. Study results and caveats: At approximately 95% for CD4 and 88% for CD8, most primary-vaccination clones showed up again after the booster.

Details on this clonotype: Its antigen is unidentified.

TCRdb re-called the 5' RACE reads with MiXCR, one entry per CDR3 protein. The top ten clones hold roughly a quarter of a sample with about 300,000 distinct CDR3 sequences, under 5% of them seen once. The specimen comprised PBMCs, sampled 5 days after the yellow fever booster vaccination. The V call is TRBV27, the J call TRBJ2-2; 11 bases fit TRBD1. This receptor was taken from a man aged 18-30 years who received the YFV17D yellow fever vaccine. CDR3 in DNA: TGTGCCAGCCGGGACAGGGGGTTATCCGGGGAGCTGTTTTTT. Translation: CASRDRGLSGELFF.